This TCR beta chain is from a study of blood T cell repertoires in COVID-19. As for the study in general: Acute-phase and convalescent COVID-19 samples originated in the United States, Italy and Spain. Nucleic acid was either cDNA or gDNA, and it came from T cells, B-cell-depleted T cells, or PBMCs.

Sequencing was performed with immunoSEQ multiplex PCR; in TCRdb, only in-frame clones are kept and a portion is missing. The sample comprises about 220,000 clones, 80% to 90% of which are singletons, and around 15% rests with the top ten. Participant-reported clinical history was the basis for cohort assignment. CDR3 length: 15 amino acids. The V segment lost 8 bases and the J segment 7 bases; nucleotides outside the gene matches: 14. From germline, CDR1 is MDHEN and CDR2 SYDVKM. V and J are TRBV28 and TRBJ1-5; 7 bases align to TRBD1. This TCR was sampled from a woman between 45 and 65 years old with acute COVID-19. The sample consisted of PBMCs or T cells enriched from blood (not recorded which). The CDR3 coding sequence is TGTGCCAGCGTATTACAGGGACAGAGGGCCCAGCCCCAGCATTTT. Residues: CASVLQGQRAQPQHF.